This TCR beta chain is drawn from a study of shared clonotypes between healthy human individuals. The CDR3 runs 15 residues. The germline V gene encodes CDR1 MNHEY and CDR2 SVGAGI. V gave up 5 bases and J gave up 0 bases, with 11 bases separating them. Data came from immunoSEQ multiplex PCR; TCRdb stores just in-frame clones and leaves some out. Here the sample spans 650,000 to 750,000 clones, less than 80% being singletons. The chain links TRBV6-5 to TRBJ1-5; TRBD1 is a possible D gene (5 bases). Sequencing was done on a sample of memory CD4+ T cells sorted from blood. Noted subset: CD45RA-negative fraction. This receptor was taken from a woman in her thirties in good health. The CDR3 DNA sequence: TGTGCCAGCAGTCGTCCAGGGAATAGCAATCAGCCCCAGCATTTT. This sequence encodes CASSRPGNSNQPQHF.